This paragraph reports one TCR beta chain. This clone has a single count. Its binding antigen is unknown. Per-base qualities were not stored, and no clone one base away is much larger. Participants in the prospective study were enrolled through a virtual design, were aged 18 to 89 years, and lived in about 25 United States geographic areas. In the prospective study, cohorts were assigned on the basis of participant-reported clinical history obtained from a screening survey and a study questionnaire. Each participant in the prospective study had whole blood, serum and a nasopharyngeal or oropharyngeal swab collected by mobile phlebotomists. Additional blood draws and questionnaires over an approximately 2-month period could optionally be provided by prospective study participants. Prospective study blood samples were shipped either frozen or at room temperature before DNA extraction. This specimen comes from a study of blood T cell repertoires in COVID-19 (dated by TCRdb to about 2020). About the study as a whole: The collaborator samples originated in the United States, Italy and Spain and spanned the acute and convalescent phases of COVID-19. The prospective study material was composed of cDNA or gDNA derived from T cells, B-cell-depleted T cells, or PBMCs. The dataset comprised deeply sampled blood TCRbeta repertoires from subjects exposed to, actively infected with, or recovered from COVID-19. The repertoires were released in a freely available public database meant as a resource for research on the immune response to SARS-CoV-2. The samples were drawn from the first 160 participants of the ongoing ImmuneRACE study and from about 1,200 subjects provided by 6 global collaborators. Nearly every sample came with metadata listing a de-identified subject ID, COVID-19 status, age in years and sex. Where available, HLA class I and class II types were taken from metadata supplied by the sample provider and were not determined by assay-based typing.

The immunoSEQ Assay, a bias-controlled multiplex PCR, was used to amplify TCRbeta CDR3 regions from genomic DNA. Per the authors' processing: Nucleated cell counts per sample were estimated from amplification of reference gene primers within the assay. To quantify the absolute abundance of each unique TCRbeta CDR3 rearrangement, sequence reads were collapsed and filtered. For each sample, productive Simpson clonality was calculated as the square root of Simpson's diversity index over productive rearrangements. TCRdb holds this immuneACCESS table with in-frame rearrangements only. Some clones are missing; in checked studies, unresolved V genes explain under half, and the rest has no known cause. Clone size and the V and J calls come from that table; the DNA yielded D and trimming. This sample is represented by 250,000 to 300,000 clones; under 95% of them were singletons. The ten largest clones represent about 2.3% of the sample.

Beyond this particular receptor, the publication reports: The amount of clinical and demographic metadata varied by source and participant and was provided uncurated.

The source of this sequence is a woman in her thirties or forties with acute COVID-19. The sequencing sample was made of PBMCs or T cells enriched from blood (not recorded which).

CDR3 reads: CASTDTSNQPQHF. The sequenced DNA is TGTGCCAGCACCGACACCAGCAATCAGCCCCAGCATTTT. The chain joins TRBV11-1 to TRBJ1-5, with the identity of the D gene unclear. The germline V gene (reference sequence) sets CDR1 to SGHAT and CDR2 to FQDESV. Including the terminal cysteine and phenylalanine, the CDR3 comprises 13 residues. The entry retains the CDR3 DNA only, 39 bases that are in frame from base 1. Trimming takes 7 bases from V and 1 base from J, and the germline ends sit 8 bases apart.